The clone carrying this T cell receptor (beta chain) showed up just once. The data stem from a study of OX40 agonist ivuxolimab in advanced cancers. Looked up from germline, CDR1 is SGDLS and CDR2 is YYNGEE. Trimming took 5 bases from V and 10 from J; bases not matched to a gene: 7. This CDR3 comprises 12 residues. The table came from immunoSEQ multiplex PCR; TCRdb's copy has only in-frame clones and leaves some out. This table has 20,000 to 30,000 clones, roughly three quarters appearing once. This TCR was recovered from an adult with an advanced solid tumor such as melanoma, head and neck, liver or kidney cancer. Sequenced material: CD4+ or CD8+ T cells sorted from blood, taken in a trial of the OX40 agonist ivuxolimab. The chain links TRBV9 to TRBJ2-3, with 7 positions matching TRBD2. The CDR3 loop reads CASRGSGDPQYF. For the CDR3, the DNA is TGTGCCAGCAGGGGGAGCGGGGACCCGCAGTATTTT.